The entry below gives a single T cell receptor beta chain sequence along with its context. This CDR3 has 14 amino acids. Germline CDR1 is SEHNR and CDR2 is FQNEAQ (reference sequence). V gave up 2 bases and J gave up 6 bases; unmatched junction bases: 7. This sample is drawn from a study of shared clonotypes between healthy human individuals. Assay: immunoSEQ multiplex PCR; the TCRdb copy retains only in-frame clones and omits some. The sample includes more than 1.2 million clones, 98% to 99% of them seen just once. This TCR derives from a man in his thirties or forties in good health. The specimen was naive CD4+ T cells sorted from blood. Subset indicated: CD45RA+ positively selected. V gene TRBV7-9 combines with J gene TRBJ2-7, with TRBD1 identical over 7 bases. CDR3 nucleotides: TGTGCCAGCAGCTTAATTTCTTCAGGGGGCGAGCAGTACTTC. It codes for CASSLISSGGEQYF.